This T cell receptor (beta chain) was profiled in a study of post-analysis software for immune sequencing data. Each TCR beta cDNA library carried unique molecular identifiers. T cells numbering 1 to 10 million gave rise to around 500,000 cDNA molecules. From the PCR reads, TCRdb called clonotypes with MiXCR, one entry per CDR3 protein. The sample shows approximately 730,000 distinct CDR3 sequences, roughly 29% of them seen only once. Concerning this clonotype: Antigen specificity is unknown.

Study-wide findings and caveats: There was significantly lower normalized Chao1 diversity in multiple sclerosis patients than in controls. Pronounced co-clustering by F measure was evident among identically batched samples. TRBV segments more frequent in patients than in controls numbered about 5 and included TRBV5-6, TRBV5-1 and TRBV20-1.

V lost 6 bases and J lost 7, with 13 bases in between. CDR3 length: 13 amino acids. CDR1 and CDR2 (germline): DFQATT, SNEGSKA (reference sequence). Sequencing was performed on blood. The sequence was obtained from a girl aged 10 to 17 with multiple sclerosis. This chain connects TRBV20-1 to TRBJ1-6; D unclear. In nucleotides, the CDR3 is TGCAGTGCGAGGCAGGATGGGAATTCACCCCTCCACTTT. The encoded protein is CSARQDGNSPLHF.